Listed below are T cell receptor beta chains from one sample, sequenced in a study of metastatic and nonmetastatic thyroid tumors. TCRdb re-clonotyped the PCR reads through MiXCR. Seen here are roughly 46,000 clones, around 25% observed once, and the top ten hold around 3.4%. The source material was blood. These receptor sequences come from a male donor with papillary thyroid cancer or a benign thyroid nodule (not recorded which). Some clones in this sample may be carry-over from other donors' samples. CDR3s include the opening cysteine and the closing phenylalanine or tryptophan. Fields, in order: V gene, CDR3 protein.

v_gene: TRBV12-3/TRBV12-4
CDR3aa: CASSTGPDQPQHF

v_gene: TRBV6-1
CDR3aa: CASEGGRNYYEQYF

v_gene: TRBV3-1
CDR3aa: CASSQGRVLNSPLHF

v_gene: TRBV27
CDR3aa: CASSFGRTGELFF

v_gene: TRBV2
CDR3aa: CASRDRTYNEQFF

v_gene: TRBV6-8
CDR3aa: CASKGIYSYEQYF

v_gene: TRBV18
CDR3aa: CASSPLGRGDYGYTF

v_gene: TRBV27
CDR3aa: CASAYSGAPAYGYTF

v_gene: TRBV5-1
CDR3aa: CASSLAPTGKVGEQFF

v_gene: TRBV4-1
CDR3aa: CASARDRIDMQYF

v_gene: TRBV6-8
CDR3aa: CASSYRQANTGELFF

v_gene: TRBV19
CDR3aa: CASRSGRGLPGNTIYF

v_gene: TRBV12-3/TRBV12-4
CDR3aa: CASSEGDGTDTQYF

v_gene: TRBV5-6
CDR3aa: CASSLTLKRGEDREETQYF

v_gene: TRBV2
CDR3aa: CASILRTASYGYTF

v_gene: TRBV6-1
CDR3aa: CASRLGTGRYGYTF

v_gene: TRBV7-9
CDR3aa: CASSLSSDTYEQYF

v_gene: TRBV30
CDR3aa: CAWSVTGTSGYEQFF

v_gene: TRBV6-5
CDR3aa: CASSYTRFVEQYF

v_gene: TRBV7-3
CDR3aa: CASSLTAGTTAGANYGYTF

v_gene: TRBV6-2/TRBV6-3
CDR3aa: CASSSTTGGGYTF

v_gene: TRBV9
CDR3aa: CASSVGDWSYEQYF

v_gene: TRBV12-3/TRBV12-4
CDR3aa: CASSFGGDGYTF

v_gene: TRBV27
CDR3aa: CASGRLASGNTGELFF

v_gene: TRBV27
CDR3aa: CASTSLRGHSYEQYF

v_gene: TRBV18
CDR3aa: CASSPQAGAHEQYF

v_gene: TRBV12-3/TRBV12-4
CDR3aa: CASSLSQGPYNEQFF

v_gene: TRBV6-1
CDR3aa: CASSYVQIQYF

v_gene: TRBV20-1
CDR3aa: CSARGRQENYGYTF

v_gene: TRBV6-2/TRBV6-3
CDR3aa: CASSFNSGANVLTF

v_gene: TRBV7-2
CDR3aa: CASSLPTTSGNNEQFF

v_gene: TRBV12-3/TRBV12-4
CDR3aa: CASSRRLASNEQFF

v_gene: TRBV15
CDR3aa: CATSRDRVRETRYF

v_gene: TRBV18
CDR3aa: CASSPLRGPNEQFF

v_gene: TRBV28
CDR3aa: CASTTAGADETYEHYF

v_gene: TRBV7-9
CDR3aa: CASSLGGSPYNEQFF

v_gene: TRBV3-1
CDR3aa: CASSHAKEQFF

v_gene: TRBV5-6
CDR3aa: CASSPYDRGNEQYF

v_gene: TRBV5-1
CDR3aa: CASSLEISSGANVLTF

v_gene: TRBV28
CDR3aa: CASSLAEAGPIQYF

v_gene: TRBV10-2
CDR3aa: CASNEGNTEAFF

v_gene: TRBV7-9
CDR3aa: CASSSPGHYEQYF

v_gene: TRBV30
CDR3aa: CAWHSGYRDEKLFF

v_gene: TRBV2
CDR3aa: CASSRVPGGVDTGELFF

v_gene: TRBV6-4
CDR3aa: CASSILAGTNTGELFF

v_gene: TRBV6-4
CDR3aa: CASSDSWGDTEAFF

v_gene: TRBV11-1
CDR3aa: CASSSWTSGRGDTGELFF

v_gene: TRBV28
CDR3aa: CASSLGSGRPGTPYGYTF

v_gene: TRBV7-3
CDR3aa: CASSQNPSGVTDTQYF

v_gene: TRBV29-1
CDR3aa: CSVVPGDTGELFF

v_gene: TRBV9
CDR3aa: CASSIGAGEMETQYF

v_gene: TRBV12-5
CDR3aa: CASSTGYQPQHF

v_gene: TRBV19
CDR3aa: CASSPDVYNLMNTEAFF

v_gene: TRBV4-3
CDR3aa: CASSQGVAANWEQYF

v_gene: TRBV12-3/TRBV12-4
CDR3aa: CASSLSCSNTEAFF

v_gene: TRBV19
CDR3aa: CASRRSTEAFF

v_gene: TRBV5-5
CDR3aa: CASSSHRGVSEKLFF

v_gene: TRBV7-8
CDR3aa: CAITTARDSRETQYF

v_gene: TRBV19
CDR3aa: CASSISVGAAPEQYF

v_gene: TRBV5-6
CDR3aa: CASSTTGGSGYTF